The following is a T cell receptor (beta chain) sequence with its context. No antigen is known for it. The sample belongs to a study of cytomegalovirus exposure and HLA in healthy donors. Study-wide points: The study listed approximately 160 cytomegalovirus-associated TCR beta chains. Reports showed the classifier diagnosing cytomegalovirus status with high specificity and sensitivity.

V was pared by 5 bases and J by 4 bases, with 3 bases of the junction left unmatched. Germline CDR1 reads SGHVS; CDR2 reads FQNEAQ. CDR3 length: 14 amino acids. PCR used 60 Vbeta primers and 13 Jbeta primers. TCRdb's copy holds only in-frame clones and misses some; the assay was immunoSEQ multiplex PCR. The data hold under 200,000 clones, with 80% to 90% observed a single time. This TCR came from a woman aged 25 to 39 in good health and CMV-seronegative. This sequence joins TRBV7-8 and TRBJ2-7; 12 bases agree with TRBD2. The sequenced material came from PBMCs. The CDR3 DNA is TGTGCCAGCAGCATGACTAGCGGGAGATACGAGCAGTACTTC. It yields the protein CASSMTSGRYEQYF.